This passage covers 9 T cell receptor beta chains from one sample sequenced in a study of graft-versus-host responses after intestinal transplantation. Only in-frame clones appear in the TCRdb table, and some are missing; sequencing was by immunoSEQ multiplex PCR. The sample carries 130,000 to 150,000 clones, over 90% recorded once. Which antigens these TCRs recognize remains unknown. The sequenced sample was unstimulated CD4+ T cells sorted from spleen or lymph node cells, obtained before intestinal transplant. The receptors here all came from a human donor who received an intestinal transplant.

This clone occurred once. This chain joins TRBV4-3 and TRBJ2-1; TRBD2 agrees at 9 bases. This CDR3 contains 16 residues. Trimming removed 3 bases from V and 7 bases from J; junction bases left unmatched: 10. Germline V gene data show CDR1 as LGHNA and CDR2 as YSLEER. The DNA of the CDR3 is TGCGCCAGCAGCCATCATTTAGCGGGAGTTGGTAATGAGCAGTTCTTC. This gives the protein CASSHHLAGVGNEQFF.

The genes are TRBV9 and TRBJ2-4; D gene uncertain. The CDR3 loop spans 14 amino acids. Germline V gene lookup returns CDR1 SGDLS and CDR2 YYNGEE. Trimming pared 0 bases from V and 1 base from J, leaving 5 bases between. CDR3 sequence: CASSVDGAKNIQYF. CDR3 bases: TGTGCCAGCAGCGTAGATGGGGCCAAAAACATTCAGTACTTC.

V usage is TRBV15 and J usage is TRBJ2-5, with 12 nucleotides matching TRBD2. This CDR3 has 15 amino acids. In germline, CDR1 is LNHNV, CDR2 YYDKDF (reference sequence). Losses at the gene ends were 0 bases for V and 5 bases for J; bases not matched to a gene: 1. This chain's CDR3 is CATSRDTSGRETQYF. In nucleotides, the CDR3 is TGTGCCACCAGCAGAGATACTAGCGGGAGGGAGACCCAGTACTTC.

The chain recombines TRBV4-2 with TRBJ2-1; D unresolved. The V gene's germline CDR1 is LGHNA and CDR2 YNFKEQ. The CDR3 extends over 18 amino acids. Trimming took off 0 bases at V and 2 bases at J, with 17 bases between the two ends. CDR3: CASSQDIPISGPYNEQFF. The CDR3 nucleotides read TGTGCCAGCAGCCAAGATATCCCGATATCTGGACCCTACAATGAGCAGTTCTTC.

This sequence joins TRBV4-3 and TRBJ1-6; 9 bases agree with TRBD1. This CDR3 comprises 18 residues. The germline CDR1 and CDR2 sequences are LGHNA and YSLEER. Trimming at V came to 4 bases and at J to 0 bases, leaving 7 bases not matched to a gene. CDR3 sequence reads: CASSLRTGESSYNSPLHF. Written as DNA, the CDR3 is TGCGCCAGCAGCCTCCGGACAGGGGAGAGCTCCTATAATTCACCCCTCCACTTT.

The V and J genes are TRBV28 and TRBJ2-7; TRBD2 aligns across 12 bases. The germline V gene encodes CDR1 MDHEN and CDR2 SYDVKM. V dropped 4 bases and J dropped 4; count of bases not matched to a gene: 8. The CDR3 length is 16 residues. CDR3 sequence: CASSSHTSGRQYEQYF. DNA for the CDR3: TGTGCCAGCAGTTCCCACACTAGCGGGAGGCAATACGAGCAGTACTTC.

The chain links TRBV7-3 to TRBJ1-2, with TRBD1 identical over 10 bases. The germline CDR1 and CDR2 sequences are SGHTA and FQGTGA. V lost 5 bases and J lost 1; bases outside the gene matches: 13. There are 18 residues in the CDR3. The CDR3 DNA sequence: TGTGCCAGCAGCCCCGTCCCGGGACAGGGGCCCAATAACTATGGCTACACCTTC. Encoded protein: CASSPVPGQGPNNYGYTF.

The V call is TRBV6-1, the J call TRBJ2-1; D is uncertain. The V gene lost 9 bases and the J gene lost 10 bases, with 10 bases spanning the gap. Germline V CDR1 and CDR2: MNHNS, SASEGT. The CDR3 is 10 residues long. In nucleotides, the CDR3 is TGTGCCAGTCGCCTGGGGGAGCAGTTCTTC. Protein: CASRLGEQFF.

Only one count was recorded for this clone. V is TRBV28 and J is TRBJ2-7, with TRBD2 matching 12 bases. V gave up 6 bases and J gave up 2 bases; unmatched junction bases: 8. Germline CDR1 reads MDHEN; CDR2 reads SYDVKM. This CDR3 region has 16 residues. The CDR3 nucleotides read TGTGCCAGCAGCCCTAGCGGGAGGGCCATGACCTACGAGCAGTACTTC. Its protein product is CASSPSGRAMTYEQYF.